Listed below are T cell receptor beta chains from one sample, sequenced in a study of shared clonotypes between healthy human individuals. Profiled with immunoSEQ multiplex PCR; TCRdb holds only in-frame clones, not every one. The sample lists 2 million to 2.5 million clones, 85% to 95% occurring once. The source material was naive CD4+ T cells from PBMCs. The source of these receptors is a man between 18 and 29 years old in good health. Some clones in this sample may be carry-over from other donors' samples. Both conserved end residues are part of each CDR3. The D gene is left open where the match is weak. Some rows mark clone size as missing; the rest say once, few, many or name a class of expanded clone.

clone size,V gene,D gene,CDR3 length,J gene,CDR3 protein,CDR3 DNA
.,TRBV5-1,.,14,TRBJ2-7,CASSFSGVPYEQYF,TGCGCCAGCAGCTTCTCGGGAGTACCCTACGAGCAGTACTTC
.,TRBV28,TRBD1,15,TRBJ1-2,CASSSLRTGGHGYTF,TGTGCCAGCAGTTCCCTCCGGACAGGGGGCCATGGCTACACCTTC
.,TRBV10-3,TRBD2,20,TRBJ2-4,CAISEPSGTSGRSSQNIQYF,TGTGCCATCAGTGAGCCAAGCGGGACTAGCGGAAGATCTAGCCAAAACATTCAGTACTTC
.,TRBV25-1,TRBD2,15,TRBJ2-5,CASSEGLAGEETQYF,TGTGCCAGCAGTGAGGGTCTAGCGGGAGAGGAGACCCAGTACTTC
.,TRBV28,TRBD1,23,TRBJ2-1,CASSLFRTGDVSGRTKSYNEQFF,TGTGCCAGCAGTTTATTTCGGACAGGGGATGTTAGCGGAAGAACAAAATCCTACAATGAGCAGTTCTTC
.,TRBV30,.,14,TRBJ2-5,CAWGGQGTGETQYF,TGTGCCTGGGGGGGCCAAGGTACAGGGGAGACCCAGTACTTC
.,TRBV4-3,TRBD1,18,TRBJ2-1,CASSQDLPDRGSYNEQFF,TGCGCCAGCAGCCAAGATCTCCCAGACAGGGGGTCCTACAATGAGCAGTTCTTC
.,TRBV7-2,TRBD2,16,TRBJ2-3,CASSLNSGSGTDTQYF,TGTGCCAGCAGCCTTAATAGCGGGAGTGGGACAGATACGCAGTATTTT
.,TRBV7-9,.,15,TRBJ1-1,CASSSFRRGDTEAFF,TGTGCCAGCAGCTCCTTTCGACGGGGGGACACTGAAGCTTTCTTT
many,TRBV28,TRBD1,15,TRBJ2-3,CASSPSTGVTDTQYF,TGTGCCAGCAGTCCCTCGACAGGGGTAACAGATACGCAGTATTTT
.,TRBV7-8,TRBD2,18,TRBJ2-7,CASSLPGLAGSFFYEQYF,TGTGCCAGCAGCTTACCGGGACTAGCGGGAAGTTTTTTTTACGAGCAGTACTTC
few,TRBV28,.,12,TRBJ1-2,CASSLTDYGYTF,TGTGCCAGCAGCCTAACTGACTATGGCTACACCTTC
.,TRBV19,.,15,TRBJ2-2,CASSIGLANTGELFF,TGTGCCAGTAGTATCGGACTCGCGAACACCGGGGAGCTGTTTTTT
.,TRBV7-6,TRBD2,14,TRBJ2-3,CASSRAGVSDTQYF,TGTGCCAGCAGTAGAGCGGGAGTATCAGATACGCAGTATTTT
.,TRBV7-2,TRBD2,16,TRBJ2-1,CASSLSAGLAGVEQFF,TGTGCCAGCAGCTTATCGGCGGGACTAGCGGGAGTAGAGCAGTTCTTC
.,TRBV5-8,TRBD1,15,TRBJ2-7,CASRDNRQGAGEQYF,TGTGCCAGCAGGGATAATAGACAGGGGGCGGGGGAGCAGTACTTC
.,TRBV7-9,.,15,TRBJ1-5,CASSLGGTRNQPQHF,TGTGCCAGCAGCTTAGGAGGGACCCGCAATCAGCCCCAGCATTTT
.,TRBV6-8,TRBD2,18,TRBJ2-3,CASSPSMGTSGRTDTQYF,TGTGCCAGCAGCCCTTCTATGGGGACTAGCGGCCGCACAGATACGCAGTATTTT
.,TRBV6-1,TRBD1,14,TRBJ2-1,CASSEGRQGNEQFF,TGTGCCAGCAGTGAAGGGAGACAGGGAAATGAGCAGTTCTTC
.,TRBV28,TRBD2,15,TRBJ2-5,CASSFRLAGGETQYF,TGTGCCAGCAGTTTCCGACTAGCGGGAGGAGAGACCCAGTACTTC
.,TRBV19,.,16,TRBJ1-4,CASSDWSSTPAEKLFF,TGTGCCAGTAGTGACTGGTCTAGTACCCCGGCTGAAAAACTGTTTTTT
.,TRBV2,.,12,TRBJ1-1,CASSVRGTEAFF,TGTGCCAGCAGTGTAAGGGGTACTGAAGCTTTCTTT
.,TRBV28,.,14,TRBJ2-2,CASIKGGIPGELFF,TGTGCCAGCATAAAGGGAGGTATCCCCGGGGAGCTGTTTTTT
.,TRBV5-1,TRBD2,15,TRBJ2-7,CASSLGLAAYYEQYF,TGCGCCAGCAGCTTGGGACTAGCGGCTTACTACGAGCAGTACTTC
.,TRBV7-2,.,15,TRBJ2-5,CASSASRLYGETQYF,TGTGCCAGCAGCGCTAGTCGGTTGTACGGCGAGACCCAGTACTTC
.,TRBV27,TRBD1,15,TRBJ1-5,CASSLGTGFSQPQHF,TGTGCCAGCAGTTTGGGGACAGGTTTCAGTCAGCCCCAGCATTTT
.,TRBV29-1,.,13,TRBJ1-1,CSVEPIPQSEAFF,TGCAGCGTCGAACCTATCCCCCAGTCCGAAGCTTTCTTT
.,TRBV4-1,TRBD1,15,TRBJ1-4,CASSQVRQGREKLFF,TGCGCCAGCAGCCAAGTTAGACAGGGGAGGGAAAAACTGTTTTTT
.,TRBV4-2,.,15,TRBJ2-5,CASSQDLLSRETQYF,TGTGCCAGCAGCCAAGACCTTCTCTCCCGCGAGACCCAGTACTTC
.,TRBV30,TRBD1,14,TRBJ1-6,CAWSGGQRNSPLHF,TGTGCCTGGAGTGGGGGACAGCGGAATTCACCCCTCCACTTT
.,TRBV5-8,.,14,TRBJ2-7,CASSFHRRTYEQYF,TGTGCCAGCAGCTTTCACCGCAGGACCTACGAGCAGTACTTC
.,TRBV4-1,TRBD1,14,TRBJ1-5,CASSHTGDDQPQHF,TGCGCCAGCAGCCACACAGGGGACGATCAGCCCCAGCATTTT
.,TRBV28,.,12,TRBJ2-7,CASSSARGEQYF,TGTGCCAGCAGTTCCGCTAGAGGCGAGCAGTACTTC
.,TRBV14,.,18,TRBJ2-5,CASSQQRGIGVPQETQYF,TGTGCCAGCAGCCAACAACGAGGTATAGGTGTACCCCAAGAGACCCAGTACTTC
.,TRBV5-4,TRBD2,15,TRBJ2-3,CASSATSGGQDTQYF,TGTGCCAGCAGCGCCACTAGCGGGGGTCAGGATACGCAGTATTTT
.,TRBV11-3,TRBD1,16,TRBJ2-6,CASSPGQGSGANVLTF,TGTGCCAGCAGCCCCGGACAGGGATCTGGGGCCAACGTCCTGACTTTC
.,TRBV19,.,18,TRBJ2-6,CASNPRYRLFSGANVLTF,TGTGCCAGTAACCCCAGGTACAGGCTATTTTCTGGGGCCAACGTCCTGACTTTC
once,TRBV2,TRBD2,14,TRBJ2-5,CATQRGRSQETQYF,TGTGCCACCCAGCGGGGGCGTTCACAAGAGACCCAGTACTTC
.,TRBV28,.,14,TRBJ1-1,CASSWGRAGWVAFF,TGTGCCAGCTCCTGGGGCAGGGCTGGGTGGGTAGCTTTCTTT
.,TRBV5-4,TRBD1,15,TRBJ2-2,CASSEGQGNAGELFF,TGTGCCAGCAGCGAGGGACAGGGAAACGCCGGGGAGCTGTTTTTT
.,TRBV11-3,.,16,TRBJ2-2,CASSPALGRNTGELFF,TGTGCCAGCAGCCCAGCCCTTGGGCGGAACACCGGGGAGCTGTTTTTT
.,TRBV5-4,.,13,TRBJ2-7,CASSRTGSDEQYF,TGTGCCAGCAGCCGGACCGGATCGGACGAGCAGTACTTC
.,TRBV7-2,TRBD1,16,TRBJ1-2,CASSFLAGTANYGYTF,TGTGCCAGCAGCTTCCTGGCCGGGACAGCAAACTATGGCTACACCTTC
.,TRBV7-6,TRBD2,18,TRBJ2-3,CASSSGTSFWPSTDTQYF,TGTGCCAGCAGCTCCGGGACTAGCTTTTGGCCCAGCACAGATACGCAGTATTTT
.,TRBV7-6,.,14,TRBJ2-7,CASSLEGVSYEQYF,TGTGCCAGCAGCTTAGAGGGGGTCTCCTACGAGCAGTACTTC
.,TRBV5-8,.,13,TRBJ2-1,CASRGRGLDEQFF,TGTGCCAGCCGGGGCCGAGGGTTGGATGAGCAGTTCTTC
.,TRBV6-5,TRBD1,14,TRBJ2-7,CASSHRTGIYEQYF,TGTGCCAGCAGCCACCGGACAGGGATCTACGAGCAGTACTTC
.,TRBV5-4,.,14,TRBJ2-7,CASSLRTPPYEQYF,TGTGCCAGCAGCTTGCGGACACCTCCATACGAGCAGTACTTC
.,TRBV5-1,.,14,TRBJ2-7,CASSLAGIPYEQYF,TGCGCCAGCAGCTTGGCGGGGATCCCCTACGAGCAGTACTTC
.,TRBV5-1,.,20,TRBJ1-4,CASSIGVGTSRGATNEKLFF,TGCGCCAGCAGCATCGGGGTAGGGACCTCCAGGGGAGCAACTAATGAAAAACTGTTTTTT
.,TRBV5-1,TRBD1,14,TRBJ2-7,CASSSPGQGFEQYF,TGCGCCAGCAGCTCCCCGGGACAGGGATTCGAGCAGTACTTC
.,TRBV5-4,.,15,TRBJ2-6,CASSFSQSGANVLTF,TGTGCCAGCAGCTTCTCGCAGTCTGGGGCCAACGTCCTGACTTTC
.,TRBV7-2,.,15,TRBJ2-7,CASSLAGGQLYEQYF,TGTGCCAGCAGCTTAGCGGGGGGACAGCTATACGAGCAGTACTTC
.,TRBV9,.,16,TRBJ2-2,CASSVGSGVGTGELFF,TGTGCCAGCAGCGTAGGGTCGGGAGTGGGCACCGGGGAGCTGTTTTTT
.,TRBV27,.,14,TRBJ2-7,CASSLLEGNYEQYF,TGTGCCAGCAGTTTATTAGAGGGGAACTACGAGCAGTACTTC
.,TRBV5-1,.,15,TRBJ2-7,CASSFGGVLSYEQYF,TGCGCCAGCAGCTTTGGGGGCGTTCTTTCCTACGAGCAGTACTTC
.,TRBV12-5,.,18,TRBJ2-3,CASGLDRAARASTDTQYF,TGTGCTAGTGGTTTGGATAGGGCGGCCAGAGCTAGCACAGATACGCAGTATTTT
.,TRBV18,.,15,TRBJ2-1,CASSGAVSSYNEQFF,TGTGCCAGCTCCGGAGCGGTGAGCTCCTACAATGAGCAGTTCTTC
.,TRBV6-1,TRBD1,13,TRBJ1-2,CASKGQGPYGYTF,TGTGCCAGCAAAGGACAGGGGCCTTATGGCTACACCTTC